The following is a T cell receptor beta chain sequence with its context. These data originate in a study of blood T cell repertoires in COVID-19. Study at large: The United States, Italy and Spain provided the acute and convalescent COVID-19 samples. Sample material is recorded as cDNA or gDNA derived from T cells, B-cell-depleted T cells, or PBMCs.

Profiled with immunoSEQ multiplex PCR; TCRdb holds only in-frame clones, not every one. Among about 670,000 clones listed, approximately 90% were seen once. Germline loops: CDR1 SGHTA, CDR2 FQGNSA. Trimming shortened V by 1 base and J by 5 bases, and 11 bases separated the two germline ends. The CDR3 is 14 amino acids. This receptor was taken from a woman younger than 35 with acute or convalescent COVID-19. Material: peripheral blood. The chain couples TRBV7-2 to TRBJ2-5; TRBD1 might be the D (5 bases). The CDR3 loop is CASSLVAGRETQYF. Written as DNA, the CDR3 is TGTGCCAGCAGCTTAGTAGCAGGGCGGGAGACCCAGTACTTC.